This TCR beta chain emerged from a study of tumor and adjacent non-tumor tissue in lung cancer. Study-wide background: The cohort had 12 adenocarcinoma, a couple of squamous cell and 1 small cell patients. Points from the study as a whole: TCR diversity was significantly greater in tumor than normal lung tissue. In normal lung, the top 100 clones were significantly more dominant than in tumor.

Turning to this clonotype: What it recognizes is unknown. A junction boundary mismatches the germline segment, possibly from a read error.

RNA was extracted from bulk tissue without any cell sorting. More than 3 cm separated this lung sample from the edge of the tumor. The library came from three nested PCR rounds adapted from ARM-PCR protocols. TCRdb used MiXCR to reprocess the multiplex PCR reads, holding one entry per CDR3 protein. The table lists 80,000 to 100,000 distinct CDR3 sequences, 75% to 85% of them singletons. Sequencing was performed on distant non-tumor lung tissue. The receptor was isolated from a man in his 60s with small cell lung cancer.

This CDR3 reads CANSNPARQFF. In DNA form, the CDR3 reads TGTGCCAACAGTAACCCGGCTAGGCAGTTCTTC. J is TRBJ2-1 and V is TRBV6-2 or TRBV6-3; D remains unclear. The CDR3 length is 11 residues. Germline CDR1 MNHEY, CDR2 SVGEGT.